Below are 30 T cell receptor beta chains sequenced from a single sample in a study of CD8 T cells in Susac syndrome (dated by TCRdb to the late 2010s). The library was generated by the immunoSEQ multiplex PCR assay. RNA was extracted using the RNeasy kit, and about 0.45 to 1 microgram was reverse transcribed with random hexamers. The raw public data were reprocessed by TCRdb itself: fastp quality trimming at Q25, MiXCR clonotype calling, in-frame beta chains only. Each entry merges the rows of one CDR3 protein and shows their most common DNA and genes. The sample has about 120,000 distinct CDR3 sequences on record, about nine tenths of them singletons. The ten biggest clones cover roughly 0.11% of the sample. Specimen: CD8+ T cells from PBMCs. The receptors stem from a human donor in good health.

This chain connects TRBV13 to TRBJ1-1, with D perhaps matching TRBD1 (5 bases). CDR1 PRHDT and CDR2 FYEKMQ come from the germline V gene (reference sequence). V was pared by 3 bases and J by 5 bases, with 22 bases between. The CDR3 has 17 residues. CDR3 DNA: TGTGCCAGCAGCTTGATAAAACTCAGGGTGGCGAGAACTGAAGCTTTCTTT. Translation gives CASSLIKLRVARTEAFF.

The rearrangement uses TRBV20-1 and TRBJ1-1; the D is unclear. The germline V gene encodes CDR1 DFQATT and CDR2 SNEGSKA (reference sequence). CDR3 length equals 14 residues. With 0 bases removed from V and 1 base from J, the gap between germline ends came to 9 bases. The DNA for the CDR3 is TGCAGTGCTAGAGAGGGCCATAAGAACACTGAAGCTTTCTTT. This translates into CSAREGHKNTEAFF.

Concerning this clonotype: An end of the junction differs from the germline gene, which may be a read error. The chain is built from TRBV29-1 and TRBJ1-3; no clear D gene. The CDR3 spans 19 residues. The V gene's germline CDR1 is SQVTM and CDR2 ANQGSEA. Here the CDR3 DNA reads TGCAGCGTTGAAGATCAGTCGAGAAGCGGTGCCTTCTCTGGAAACACTATATATTTT. Protein: CSVEDQSRSGAFSGNTIYF.

The chain combines TRBV10-3 with TRBJ2-7; 12 bases fit TRBD1. V shed 7 bases, J shed 5 bases, and the junction held 6 bases outside the gene matches. CDR3 size: 14 residues. CDR1 ENHRY and CDR2 SYGVKD come from the germline V gene. This chain's CDR3 is CAIKTGTGGDEQYF. Here the CDR3 DNA reads TGTGCCATCAAGACCGGGACAGGGGGCGACGAGCAGTACTTC.

The gene calls are TRBV14 and TRBJ2-3; 13 bases agree with TRBD2. The CDR3 extends over 15 amino acids. V lost 4 bases and J lost 6; bases outside the gene matches: 4. The germline CDR1 and CDR2 sequences are SGHDN and FVKESK. CDR3 protein: CASSLRTSGGDTQYF. CDR3 DNA sequence: TGTGCCAGCAGCCTCCGGACTAGCGGGGGTGATACGCAGTATTTT.

The chain has TRBV20-1 and TRBJ2-5, with TRBD2 matching 7 bases. Germline loops: CDR1 DFQATT, CDR2 SNEGSKA (reference sequence). The trim removed 2 bases at V and 2 bases at J, leaving 8 bases unmatched. The CDR3 is made up of 15 amino acids. CDR3 in amino acids: CSARSPGLHQETQYF. The CDR3 DNA reads TGCAGTGCTAGATCGCCGGGACTACATCAAGAGACCCAGTACTTC.

This chain joins TRBV2 and TRBJ2-5; the D gene could be TRBD1 or TRBD2 (6 bases each). Per the germline V gene, CDR1 is SNHLY and CDR2 is FYNNEI. V shed 0 bases and J shed 1 base, with 9 bases lying between them. This CDR3 region has 15 residues. CDR3 region: CASSEAGGRQETQYF. For the CDR3, the DNA is TGTGCCAGCAGTGAAGCGGGGGGCCGCCAAGAGACCCAGTACTTC.

The genes are TRBV7-8 and TRBJ2-7; 11 bases agree with TRBD1. Germline V gene data show CDR1 as SGHVS and CDR2 as FQNEAQ. The CDR3 contains 16 residues. Germline trimming cut 3 bases from V and 3 bases from J; bases unmatched to any gene: 7. CDR3 residues: CASSLAAGTGGYEQYF. Written as DNA, the CDR3 is TGTGCCAGCAGCTTGGCAGCGGGGACAGGGGGCTACGAGCAGTACTTC.

The rearrangement joins TRBV5-6 to TRBJ2-2; a possible D gene is TRBD2 (6 bases). Per the germline V gene, CDR1 is SGHDT and CDR2 is YYEEEE. Deletions cut 2 bases from V and 2 bases from J, with 10 bases between. The CDR3 contains 15 residues. Written as DNA, the CDR3 is TGTGCCAGCAGCTTTGGCGGGACTAACACCGGGGAGCTGTTTTTT. This gives the protein CASSFGGTNTGELFF.

For the CDR3, the DNA is TGCAGCGTTGAACCTAGCGGGAGGGTTCAGGGGACCCAGTACTTC. This translates into CSVEPSGRVQGTQYF. The rearrangement uses TRBV29-1 and TRBJ2-5; TRBD2 aligns across 12 bases. CDR3 length equals 15 residues. Germline V gives CDR1 SQVTM, CDR2 ANQGSEA. V lost 2 bases to trimming and J lost 7 bases; unmatched junction nucleotides: 8. Filled out from reference TRBV29-1 and TRBJ2-5, the complete variable domain reads SAVISQKPSRDICQRGTSLTIQCQVDSQVTMMFWYRQQPGQSLTLIATANQGSEATYESGFVIDKFPISRPNLTFSTLTVSNMSPEDSSIYLCSVEPSGRVQGTQYFGPGTRLLVL.

The chain links TRBV21-1 to TRBJ2-4; the table gives TRBD2 as D, unverified against the DNA. TRBV21-1 is an annotated pseudogene. This CDR3 has 16 amino acids. CDR3 region: CASSKDRTSGENIQYF. In DNA form, the CDR3 reads TGTGCCAGCAGCAAAGACCGGACTAGCGGAGAAAACATTCAGTACTTC.

J is TRBJ1-1 and V is TRBV4-3; no clear D gene. The V gene lost 1 base and the J gene lost 1 base, with 13 bases spanning the gap. Germline V gene lookup returns CDR1 LGHNA and CDR2 YSLEER. CDR3 length: 16 residues. CDR3 region: CASSQVSSPSNTEAFF. CDR3 DNA sequence: TGCGCCAGCAGCCAAGTGTCAAGCCCTTCGAACACTGAAGCTTTCTTT.

The chain has TRBV20-1 and TRBJ1-4; maybe TRBD1 (5 bases). Germline V gene sequence: CDR1 DFQATT, CDR2 SNEGSKA (reference sequence). Trimming took off 1 base at V and 0 bases at J, with 15 bases between the two ends. The CDR3 spans 17 residues. The CDR3 loop reads CSARGLDRDATNEKLFF. CDR3 in DNA: TGCAGTGCTAGAGGTCTCGACAGAGATGCAACTAATGAAAAACTGTTTTTT.

V and J are TRBV7-9 and TRBJ2-5; TRBD2 aligns across 7 bases. The CDR3 is 15 amino acids. Unmatched junction bases numbered 12, after V lost 7 bases and J lost 4 bases. Looked up from germline, CDR1 is SEHNR and CDR2 is FQNEAQ (reference sequence). The CDR3 nucleotides are TGTGCCAGCAACCCCCGGGCGGGAGTAGGAGAGACCCAGTACTTC. This gives the protein CASNPRAGVGETQYF.

This clonotype was counted a single time. This chain connects TRBV4-2 to TRBJ1-4, with D perhaps TRBD1 (5 bases). The CDR3 consists of 16 residues. Germline values: CDR1 LGHNA, CDR2 YNFKEQ. Between the trimmed V and J ends, which lost 0 bases and 3 bases, there was a span of 11 bases. The CDR3 protein is CASSQDHQGSNEKLFF. CDR3 coding DNA: TGTGCCAGCAGCCAAGATCACCAGGGATCTAATGAAAAACTGTTTTTT.

V is TRBV19 and J is TRBJ1-2; D is ambiguous. V was pared by 3 bases and J by 4 bases, with 12 bases between. The CDR3 has 14 amino acids. Germline-derived CDR1 and CDR2 are LNHDA and SQIVND (reference sequence). CDR3: CASSIEGASYGYTF. DNA for the CDR3: TGTGCCAGTAGTATCGAGGGTGCATCCTATGGCTACACCTTC.

This rearrangement joins TRBV12-3 or TRBV12-4 to TRBJ2-1; TRBD2 matches at 11 bases. The CDR3 is made up of 15 amino acids. The V gene end was trimmed by 5 bases and the J gene end by 9 bases; junction bases not matched to a gene: 9. This chain's CDR3 is CASSRLTSGNGEQFF. The CDR3 DNA is TGTGCCAGCAGTCGTCTGACTAGCGGGAATGGTGAGCAGTTCTTC.

The chain is built from TRBV29-1 and TRBJ2-1, with D possibly being TRBD2 (6 bases). Trimming took off 1 base at V and 2 bases at J, with 15 bases between the two ends. The germline gives CDR1 SQVTM, CDR2 ANQGSEA. The CDR3 covers 16 residues. The CDR3 region is CSVEAPPGATYNEQFF. The CDR3 DNA reads as TGCAGCGTTGAAGCCCCGCCGGGAGCGACCTACAATGAGCAGTTCTTC.

The CDR3 coding sequence is TGCAGTGCTAACAGCCGGAGGACTGAAGCTTTCTTT. This translates into CSANSRRTEAFF. The chain joins TRBV20-1 to TRBJ1-1; no reliable D call. The V end lost 4 bases, the J end lost 5 bases, and 11 bases lay between the germline ends. This CDR3 is built from 12 residues. Germline V CDR1 and CDR2: DFQATT, SNEGSKA (reference sequence).

The chain is built from TRBV5-1 and TRBJ1-4, with D possibly being TRBD1 (5 bases). V was shortened by 0 bases and J by 8 bases, with 14 bases between the two germline ends. CDR1 and CDR2 (germline): SGHRS, YFSETQ. The CDR3 runs to 15 residues. This CDR3 is CASSLGTYRDEKLFF. CDR3 sequence (DNA): TGCGCCAGCAGCTTGGGGACTTACCGGGACGAAAAACTGTTTTTT.

V gene TRBV2 combines with J gene TRBJ1-2; possibly TRBD1 for D (6 bases). The V end lost 2 bases, the J end lost 3 bases, and 13 bases lay between the germline ends. Germline-derived CDR1 and CDR2 are SNHLY and FYNNEI. There are 15 residues in the CDR3. The CDR3 coding sequence is TGTGCCAGCAGTGAATACCCAGGGGACGACTATGGCTACACCTTC. Translated: CASSEYPGDDYGYTF.

The V gene is TRBV28, the J gene TRBJ1-5; TRBD1 is a possible D gene (5 bases). The CDR3 is 13 residues long. V gave up 6 bases and J gave up 4 bases, with 10 bases separating them. Looked up from germline, CDR1 is MDHEN and CDR2 is SYDVKM. CDR3 DNA sequence: TGTGCCAGCAGCGTTCAGGGTAATCAGCCCCAGCATTTT. It is translated as CASSVQGNQPQHF.

This clonotype was detected once. This chain uses TRBV28 with TRBJ1-2; the D gene is possibly TRBD1 (6 bases). Germline values: CDR1 MDHEN, CDR2 SYDVKM. The CDR3 length is 15 residues. V was shortened by 2 bases and J by 8 bases, with 18 bases between the two germline ends. CDR3 nucleotides: TGTGCCAGCAGTTTAAATGTTGGGGGGGGCCTCGGCTACACCTTC. Residues: CASSLNVGGGLGYTF.

This chain uses TRBV7-8 with TRBJ2-7; D ambiguous. Germline values: CDR1 SGHVS, CDR2 FQNEAQ. With 1 base removed from V and 7 bases from J, the gap between germline ends came to 14 bases. The CDR3 spans 14 residues. CDR3 nucleotides: TGTGCCAGCAGCTTAGGGACGAAAGTGGGGGAGCAGTACTTC. Translated, it gives CASSLGTKVGEQYF.

The chain links TRBV6-2 or TRBV6-3 to TRBJ1-4; D is unresolved. Germline values: CDR1 MNHEY, CDR2 SVGEGT. The V end lost 6 bases, the J end lost 0 bases, and 14 bases lay between the germline ends. The CDR3 loop spans 16 amino acids. CDR3 DNA sequence: TGTGCCAGCAGGGCGATGGGGAGCACAACTAATGAAAAACTGTTTTTT. Amino acid sequence: CASRAMGSTTNEKLFF.

The chain uses TRBV6-5 and TRBJ2-1, with 7 bases lining up with TRBD1. This CDR3 is 15 amino acids long. V gave up 10 bases and J gave up 8 bases; unmatched junction bases: 17. The germline CDR1 and CDR2 sequences are MNHEY and SVGAGI. In DNA, the CDR3 is TGTGCCACCCGACAGGTAGCAGGGGGTTTGCATGAGCAGTTCTTC. This codes for CATRQVAGGLHEQFF.

CDR3 nucleotides: TGTGCCAGCAGCCAAGAGAGGTTACAGGCCGTTAAGCTGTTTTTT. This sequence encodes CASSQERLQAVKLFF. The rearrangement links TRBV3-1 to TRBJ2-2; D might be TRBD1 (5 bases). The CDR3 covers 15 residues. Germline V gene lookup returns CDR1 LGHDT and CDR2 YNNKEL (reference sequence). V was cut by 0 bases and J by 12 bases, with 17 bases left in between. Filled out from reference TRBV3-1 and TRBJ2-2, the complete variable domain reads DTAVSQTPKYLVTQMGNDKSIKCEQNLGHDTMYWYKQDSKKFLKIMFSYNNKELIINETVPNRFSPKSPDKAHLNLHINSLELGDSAVYFCASSQERLQAVKLFFGEGSRLTVL.

The chain combines TRBV2 with TRBJ2-5; D possibly corresponds to TRBD1 (8 bases). Looked up from germline, CDR1 is SNHLY and CDR2 is FYNNEI. The CDR3 loop spans 17 amino acids. Trimming left V 4 bases short and J 2 bases short, with 20 bases between. CDR3 bases: TGTGCCAGCAGTGCGGACAGGGCCGGGAGGTGGCAAGAGACCCAGTACTTC. Translated, it gives CASSADRAGRWQETQYF.

The chain combines TRBV3-1 with TRBJ2-2; D may be TRBD2 (5 bases). CDR1 is LGHDT and CDR2 is YNNKEL in the germline V gene (reference sequence). The CDR3 covers 15 residues. The V gene lost 0 bases and the J gene lost 10 bases, with 15 bases spanning the gap. The CDR3 spells CASSQDLRPGKELFF. CDR3 bases: TGTGCCAGCAGCCAAGATCTCCGACCGGGGAAGGAGCTGTTTTTT. Full variable domain (missing parts from reference TRBV3-1 and TRBJ2-2): DTAVSQTPKYLVTQMGNDKSIKCEQNLGHDTMYWYKQDSKKFLKIMFSYNNKELIINETVPNRFSPKSPDKAHLNLHINSLELGDSAVYFCASSQDLRPGKELFFGEGSRLTVL.

The chain uses TRBV7-2 and TRBJ1-1, with D unresolved. The CDR3 spans 14 residues. CDR1 is SGHTA and CDR2 is FQGNSA in the germline V gene. Between the trimmed V and J ends, which lost 0 bases and 5 bases, there was a span of 10 bases. The CDR3 here is CASSLAVGRTEAFF. The DNA of the CDR3 is TGTGCCAGCAGCTTAGCTGTGGGGAGGACTGAAGCTTTCTTT.